Below, 31 T cell receptor beta chains from the same sample are listed, as sequenced in a study of T cell responses to AZD1222 COVID-19 vaccine. Sequenced by immunoSEQ multiplex PCR; TCRdb stores in-frame clones only, minus some. The table has roughly 130,000 clones, roughly nine tenths seen once. The sample in question was peripheral blood, obtained on day 0 of AZD1222 vaccination. Receptors were obtained from an adult in good health.

In its sample, this clone was seen once. The rearrangement joins TRBV27 to TRBJ2-7, with D possibly being TRBD1 (6 bases). Germline V CDR1 and CDR2: MNHEY, SMNVEV (reference sequence). This CDR3 spans 13 amino acids. Trimming stripped 5 bases from V and 5 bases from J, with 13 bases between. The CDR3: CASSRTATDEQYF. The CDR3 region has the DNA TGTGCCAGCAGTAGGACAGCCACCGACGAGCAGTACTTC.

This chain uses TRBV5-4 with TRBJ1-2, with a tentative D call TRBD1 (6 bases). The germline V gene has CDR1 SGHNT and CDR2 YYREEE (reference sequence). This CDR3 is built from 14 residues. V shed 2 bases and J shed 5 bases, with 13 bases lying between them. This chain's CDR3 is CASSLRGGRYGYTF. The CDR3 region has the DNA TGTGCCAGCAGCTTACGCGGGGGCCGATATGGCTACACCTTC. The full variable domain, with the rest looked up from reference TRBV5-4 and TRBJ1-2, is ETGVTQSPTHLIKTRGQQVTLRCSSQSGHNTVSWYQQALGQGPQFIFQYYREEENGRGNFPPRFSGLQFPNYSSELNVNALELDDSALYLCASSLRGGRYGYTFGSGTRLTVV.

The chain combines TRBV5-1 with TRBJ1-5, with D possibly being TRBD1 (6 bases). This CDR3 contains 14 residues. Trimming left V 3 bases short and J 2 bases short, with 9 bases between. Germline V gives CDR1 SGHRS, CDR2 YFSETQ. CDR3 protein: CASSSAGGNQPQHF. The CDR3 coding sequence is TGCGCCAGCAGCTCCGCAGGGGGCAATCAGCCCCAGCATTTT.

The gene calls are TRBV6-5 and TRBJ2-1, with TRBD2 matching 9 bases. The CDR3 totals 15 residues. Germline CDR1 is MNHEY and CDR2 is SVGAGI. With 7 bases clipped from V and 7 bases from J, the junction kept 11 bases outside the gene matches. CDR3 DNA sequence: TGTGCCAGCACTAACTTCGCGGGAGGGCTGAATGAGCAGTTCTTC. This gives the protein CASTNFAGGLNEQFF.

The V gene is TRBV6-5, the J gene TRBJ1-3; D remains unclear. The CDR3 covers 15 residues. V dropped 6 bases and J dropped 0 bases, with 12 bases sitting between them. Germline assignment: CDR1 MNHEY and CDR2 SVGAGI. The CDR3 nucleotides are TGTGCCAGCAGCCGAACCGCCACCTCTGGAAACACCATATATTTT. Protein sequence: CASSRTATSGNTIYF.

V usage is TRBV6-5 and J usage is TRBJ2-1, with 7 positions matching TRBD2. Germline CDR1 and CDR2: MNHEY and SVGAGI. The V and J ends lost 4 bases and 7 bases, in that order; junction bases with no gene match: 13. There are 16 residues in the CDR3. DNA for the CDR3: TGTGCCAGCAGTTGGCACTGGCGGGAGTTGAATAATGAGCAGTTCTTC. Translated, it gives CASSWHWRELNNEQFF.

The rearrangement links TRBV19 to TRBJ2-3, with D maybe TRBD1 (7 bases). The CDR3 consists of 14 residues. Trimming cost V 3 bases and J 6 bases, with 13 bases left between them. CDR1 is LNHDA, CDR2 SQIVND, per germline (reference sequence). In nucleotides, the CDR3 is TGTGCCAGTAGTATGATGCAGGGGGGCGATACGCAGTATTTT. This encodes CASSMMQGGDTQYF.

This chain connects TRBV6-1 to TRBJ1-4, with a possible D match to TRBD1 (5 bases). V lost 3 bases and J lost 8, with 13 bases in between. This CDR3 is 14 amino acids long. The germline CDR1 and CDR2 sequences are MNHNS and SASEGT. Here the CDR3 reads CASSDPREREKLFF. The CDR3 DNA follows: TGTGCCAGCAGTGACCCCAGGGAGCGGGAAAAACTGTTTTTT.

This clone has just a few counts. V is TRBV4-3 and J is TRBJ1-5, with TRBD1 as a possible D gene (6 bases). Germline V gives CDR1 LGHNA, CDR2 YSLEER. V shed 1 base and J shed 8 bases, with 18 bases lying between them. The CDR3 sequence is 16 residues long. Written as DNA, the CDR3 is TGCGCCAGCAGCCAAGCGATATGGGGGGCAGGAGAGCCCCAGCATTTT. Translating gives CASSQAIWGAGEPQHF.

This chain joins TRBV7-9 and TRBJ1-4; no clear D. The CDR3 sequence is 17 residues long. V lost 3 bases, J lost 0 bases, and 14 bases lay in between. Germline values: CDR1 SEHNR, CDR2 FQNEAQ (reference sequence). CDR3 in amino acids: CASSLESSRATNEKLFF. The CDR3 DNA follows: TGTGCCAGCAGCTTGGAGTCCAGTAGAGCAACTAATGAAAAACTGTTTTTT. Complete variable domain (other parts from reference TRBV7-9 and TRBJ1-4): DTGVSQNPRHKITKRGQNVTFRCDPISEHNRLYWYRQTLGQGPEFLTYFQNEAQLEKSRLLSDRFSAERPKGSFSTLEIQRTEQGDSAMYLCASSLESSRATNEKLFFGSGTQLSVL.

The genes are TRBV6-5 and TRBJ2-2, with 8 nucleotides matching TRBD1. CDR1 and CDR2 from the germline V gene are MNHEY and SVGAGI. This CDR3 is 15 amino acids long. V lost 2 bases and J lost 5; bases outside the gene matches: 4. The chain's CDR3 is CASSYGTGPTGELFF. CDR3 nucleotides: TGTGCCAGCAGTTACGGGACAGGACCAACCGGGGAGCTGTTTTTT.

The chain joins TRBV7-3 to TRBJ2-6; possible D gene TRBD1, 6 bases. The V end lost 5 bases, the J end lost 0 bases, and 14 bases lay between the germline ends. The CDR3 loop spans 17 amino acids. Germline CDR1 and CDR2: SGHTA and FQGTGA. The CDR3 region is CASSTGTAVSGANVLTF. For the CDR3, the DNA is TGTGCCAGCAGCACAGGGACGGCAGTCTCTGGGGCCAACGTCCTGACTTTC.

The chain is built from TRBV28 and TRBJ2-5; D possibly corresponds to TRBD1 (5 bases). Germline CDR1 reads MDHEN; CDR2 reads SYDVKM. CDR3 length: 13 residues. Trimming took 7 bases from V and 5 from J, leaving 14 bases between them. The CDR3 region is CASTLTDGETQYF. DNA for the CDR3: TGTGCCAGCACCTTGACAGATGGGGAGACCCAGTACTTC.

This clone was found once. The chain uses TRBV7-3 and TRBJ2-7; 7 positions agree with TRBD2. Unmatched junction bases numbered 5, after V lost 3 bases and J lost 6 bases. In germline, CDR1 is SGHTA, CDR2 FQGTGA. CDR3 length: 13 amino acids. The CDR3 region is CASSFGLEGEQYF. CDR3 coding DNA: TGTGCCAGCAGCTTCGGACTAGAGGGCGAGCAGTACTTC.

The chain recombines TRBV27 with TRBJ1-2; possibly TRBD1 for D (5 bases). Germline V gene lookup returns CDR1 MNHEY and CDR2 SMNVEV (reference sequence). V was clipped by 6 bases and J by 7 bases, with 15 bases between them. CDR3 length equals 13 residues. CDR3 in amino acids: CASRNTGGIGYTF. For the CDR3, the DNA is TGTGCCAGCAGGAATACAGGTGGCATTGGCTACACCTTC.

The chain couples TRBV12-3 or TRBV12-4 to TRBJ2-1; D call uncertain. V was cut by 7 bases and J by 8 bases, with 12 bases left in between. CDR3 size: 12 residues. Written as DNA, the CDR3 is TGTGCCAGCAAAGGTTCCGAGGATGAGCAGTTCTTC. Residues: CASKGSEDEQFF.

This chain joins TRBV5-4 and TRBJ2-7; a weak D match, TRBD1 (6 bases). V dropped 0 bases and J dropped 1 base, with 11 bases sitting between them. The CDR3 is 15 residues long. CDR1 is SGHNT and CDR2 is YYREEE in the germline V gene (reference sequence). CDR3 sequence reads: CASSLGGTMSYEQYF. The CDR3, as DNA: TGTGCCAGCAGCTTGGGTGGGACAATGTCCTACGAGCAGTACTTC.

This clone was counted between two and nine times. This chain connects TRBV27 to TRBJ2-5; the D is unclear. Germline CDR1 is MNHEY and CDR2 is SMNVEV (reference sequence). V was pared by 6 bases and J by 3 bases, with 8 bases between. The CDR3 covers 12 residues. The chain's CDR3 is CASSGSKETQYF. The DNA for the CDR3 is TGTGCCAGCAGCGGCTCCAAAGAGACCCAGTACTTC.

The rearrangement links TRBV27 to TRBJ2-5, with D maybe TRBD2 (6 bases). This CDR3 is 14 amino acids long. V lost 3 bases to trimming and J lost 3 bases, with 11 bases between them. Germline CDR1 MNHEY, CDR2 SMNVEV (reference sequence). CDR3 sequence reads: CASSLRDSKETQYF. The CDR3 DNA reads as TGTGCCAGCAGTTTGCGGGACTCAAAAGAGACCCAGTACTTC.

V is TRBV5-1 and J is TRBJ2-1; D ambiguous. The CDR3 has 15 residues. Trimming stripped 0 bases from V and 0 bases from J, with 7 bases between. Germline V gene lookup returns CDR1 SGHRS and CDR2 YFSETQ. The CDR3 reads CASSLGGDSYNEQFF. The CDR3 DNA reads TGCGCCAGCAGCTTGGGAGGAGACTCCTACAATGAGCAGTTCTTC.

For the CDR3, the DNA is TGTGCCAGCAGCCTAGCGGGACAGGGTGGGACTGAAGCTTTCTTT. Protein product: CASSLAGQGGTEAFF. The rearrangement links TRBV4-2 to TRBJ1-1, with 9 bases fitting TRBD1. The CDR3 has 15 residues. Germline V gives CDR1 LGHNA, CDR2 YNFKEQ. The trim removed 4 bases at V and 5 bases at J, leaving 8 bases unmatched.

The genes are TRBV7-2 and TRBJ2-3; D gene unclear. V shed 3 bases and J shed 2 bases, with 9 bases lying between them. Per germline, CDR1 SGHTA and CDR2 FQGNSA. The CDR3 contains 14 residues. For the CDR3, the DNA is TGTGCCAGCAGCTTGGTCGGGCACACAGATACGCAGTATTTT. Protein sequence: CASSLVGHTDTQYF.

This rearrangement joins TRBV7-9 to TRBJ2-7; no clear D gene. CDR1 is SEHNR and CDR2 is FQNEAQ in the germline V gene (reference sequence). The CDR3 is 14 residues long. Between the trimmed V and J ends, which lost 1 base and 2 bases, there was a span of 9 bases. The DNA for the CDR3 is TGTGCCAGCAGCTTAGTCCCTACAGCCTACGAGCAGTACTTC. Its translation is CASSLVPTAYEQYF.

This clone was recorded only once. The chain joins TRBV18 to TRBJ1-1; D unclear. The CDR3 covers 13 residues. CDR1 and CDR2 from the germline V gene are KGHSH and LQKENI. Trimming stripped 3 bases from V and 6 bases from J, with 11 bases between. For the CDR3, the DNA is TGTGCCAGCTCACCTGACCATGGGGCTGAAGCTTTCTTT. This translates into CASSPDHGAEAFF.

The J gene is TRBJ1-1, the V gene TRBV7-9; D uncertain. Trimming stripped 7 bases from V and 5 bases from J, with 14 bases between. The germline V gene encodes CDR1 SEHNR and CDR2 FQNEAQ (reference sequence). The CDR3 has 13 amino acids. CDR3 DNA: TGTGCCAGCACCGAACGGCGGGAGACTGAAGCTTTCTTT. As protein: CASTERRETEAFF. The full variable domain, completed using reference TRBV7-9 and TRBJ1-1, is DTGVSQNPRHKITKRGQNVTFRCDPISEHNRLYWYRQTLGQGPEFLTYFQNEAQLEKSRLLSDRFSAERPKGSFSTLEIQRTEQGDSAMYLCASTERRETEAFFGQGTRLTVV.

V gene TRBV19 combines with J gene TRBJ2-1; D perhaps matches TRBD2 (7 bases). Trimming took off 5 bases at V and 2 bases at J, with 16 bases between the two ends. CDR3 length equals 16 residues. In germline, CDR1 is LNHDA, CDR2 SQIVND (reference sequence). CDR3 DNA sequence: TGTGCCAGTAGTCCGCGTCGGGGGGCTGCCTACAATGAGCAGTTCTTC. Amino acids: CASSPRRGAAYNEQFF.

For this clone: Other DNA sequences of this sample code for an identical CDR3. The CDR3 DNA follows: TGCGCCAGCAGCTTGGCGGGTACAGGGAACACTGAAGCTTTCTTT. Translating gives CASSLAGTGNTEAFF. The chain links TRBV5-1 to TRBJ1-1, with TRBD1 as a possible D gene (5 bases). The CDR3 runs 15 residues. The V gene's germline CDR1 is SGHRS and CDR2 YFSETQ. Trimming removed 0 bases at V and 1 base at J, with 10 bases between.

The rearrangement uses TRBV3-1 (or the pseudogene TRBV3-2) and TRBJ2-5; the D is unclear. In germline, CDR1 is LGHDT, CDR2 YNNKEL (reference sequence). CDR3 length equals 12 residues. Between the trimmed V and J ends, which lost 1 base and 6 bases, there was a span of 6 bases. This CDR3 reads CASSQVSQTQYF. The CDR3 bases are TGTGCCAGCAGCCAAGTTTCCCAGACCCAGTACTTC.

The chain carries TRBV30 and TRBJ2-5, with D possibly TRBD2 on 5 matching bases. CDR1 GTSNPN and CDR2 SVGIG come from the germline V gene (reference sequence). The germline V and J ends were trimmed by 1 base and 6 bases, with 18 bases remaining between them. This CDR3 contains 15 residues. The CDR3 is CAWSDPATPGKTQYF. The CDR3, as DNA: TGTGCCTGGAGTGATCCTGCGACCCCGGGGAAGACCCAGTACTTC.

This chain uses TRBV5-1 with TRBJ2-3; 8 bases match TRBD2. Germline loops: CDR1 SGHRS, CDR2 YFSETQ. This CDR3 region has 14 residues. Losses at the gene ends were 2 bases for V and 5 bases for J; bases not matched to a gene: 4. CDR3 coding DNA: TGCGCCAGCAGCTTCACCCTAGCGGGAGATACGCAGTATTTT. Its translation: CASSFTLAGDTQYF.

This chain connects TRBV6-1 to TRBJ1-6; no clear D gene. Germline V gene data show CDR1 as MNHNS and CDR2 as SASEGT. V was cut by 1 base and J by 15 bases, with 4 bases left in between. This CDR3 is 10 amino acids long. The DNA of the CDR3 is TGTGCCAGCAGTGAAGGTCTCCTCCACTTT. Translating it yields CASSEGLLHF.